What follows is one TCR beta chain and its context. This record belongs to a study of T cells expressing NK-cell markers. The length of the CDR3 is 14 residues. For each CDR3 protein, TCRdb gives one entry from its re-call of the 5' RACE reads, without DNA. The sample includes 400,000 to 500,000 distinct CDR3 sequences. The chain uses TRBV12-3 or TRBV12-4 and TRBJ1-5; without DNA, the TCRdb call of TRBD1 cannot be checked. Sequenced input: blood T cells: a sorted CD56 or NKG2C T cell subset, CD4+ or CD8+ T cells, or bulk PBMC T cells (not recorded which). The clonotype originates from a woman aged 18 to 69 in good health. The chain's CDR3 is CASRQGLSNQPQHF.